This T cell receptor (beta chain) was profiled in a study of control samples from healthy donors and cancer patients (dated by TCRdb to about 2020). The germline V gene yields SNHLY for CDR1 and FYNNEI for CDR2. V is cut by 4 bases and J by 0 bases, and the space between the germline ends is 9 bases. The CDR3 sequence holds 15 residues, the cysteine and phenylalanine included. The CDR3 DNA has 45 bases and is translated from base 1. The library was prepared using the immunoSEQ multiplex PCR assay. This is the immuneACCESS table as TCRdb keeps it, with only in-frame sequences that have V and J called. A part of the clones is gone; compared with another copy, unresolved V genes explain less than half, and the rest is unexplained. The sample contains some 120,000 clones, about 93% of them found a single time. The ten largest clones capture less than 3.5% of the sample. With respect to this clone: What antigen it recognizes has not been identified. No base quality values were provided; no much bigger clone lies one nucleotide off.

Sequencing was performed on blood. The chain is assembled from TRBV2 and TRBJ1-4, with no reliable assignment of the D segment. The clonotype comes from a man between 25 and 39 years old in good health. The sequenced DNA is TGTGCCAGCAGTGGCGGACTGGCAACTAATGAAAAACTGTTTTTT. Its amino acids are CASSGGLATNEKLFF.